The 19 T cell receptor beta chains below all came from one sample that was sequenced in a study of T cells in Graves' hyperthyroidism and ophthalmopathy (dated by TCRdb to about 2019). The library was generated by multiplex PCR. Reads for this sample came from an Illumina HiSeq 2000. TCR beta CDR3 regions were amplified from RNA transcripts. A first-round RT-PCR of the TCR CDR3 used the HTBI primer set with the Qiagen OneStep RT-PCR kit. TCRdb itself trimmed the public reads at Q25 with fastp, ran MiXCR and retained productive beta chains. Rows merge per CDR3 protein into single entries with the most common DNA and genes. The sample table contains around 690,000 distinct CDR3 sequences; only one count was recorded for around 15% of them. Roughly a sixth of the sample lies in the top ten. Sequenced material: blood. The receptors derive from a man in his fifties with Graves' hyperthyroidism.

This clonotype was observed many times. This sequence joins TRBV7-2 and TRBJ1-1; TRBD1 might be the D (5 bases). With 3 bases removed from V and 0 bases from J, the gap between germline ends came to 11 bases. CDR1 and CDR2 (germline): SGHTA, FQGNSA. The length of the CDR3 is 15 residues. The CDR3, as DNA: TGTGCCAGCAGCTTGGGGGTTAACATGAACACTGAAGCTTTCTTT. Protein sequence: CASSLGVNMNTEAFF.

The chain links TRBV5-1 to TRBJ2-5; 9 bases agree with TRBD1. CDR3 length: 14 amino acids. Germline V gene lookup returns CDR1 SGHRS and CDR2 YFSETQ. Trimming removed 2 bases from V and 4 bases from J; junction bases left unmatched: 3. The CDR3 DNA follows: TGCGCCAGCAGCTTCGGACAGGGGATAGAGACCCAGTACTTC. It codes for CASSFGQGIETQYF.

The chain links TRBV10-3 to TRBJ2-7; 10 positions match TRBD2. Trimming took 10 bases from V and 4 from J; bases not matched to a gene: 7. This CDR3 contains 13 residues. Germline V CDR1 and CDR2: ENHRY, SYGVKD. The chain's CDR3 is CATGTSDMYEQYF. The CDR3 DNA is TGTGCCACAGGGACTAGCGATATGTACGAGCAGTACTTC.

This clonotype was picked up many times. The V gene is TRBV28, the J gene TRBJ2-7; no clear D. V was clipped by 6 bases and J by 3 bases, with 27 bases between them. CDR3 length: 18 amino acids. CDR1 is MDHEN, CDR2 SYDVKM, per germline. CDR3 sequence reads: CASSPTAGLTLTGYEQYF. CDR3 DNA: TGTGCCAGCAGCCCGACGGCTGGGCTAACCCTAACGGGCTACGAGCAGTACTTC. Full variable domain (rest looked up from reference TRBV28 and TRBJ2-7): DVKVTQSSRYLVKRTGEKVFLECVQDMDHENMFWYRQDPGLGLRLIYFSYDVKMKEKGDIPEGYSVSREKKERFSLILESASTNQTSMYLCASSPTAGLTLTGYEQYFGPGTRLTVT.

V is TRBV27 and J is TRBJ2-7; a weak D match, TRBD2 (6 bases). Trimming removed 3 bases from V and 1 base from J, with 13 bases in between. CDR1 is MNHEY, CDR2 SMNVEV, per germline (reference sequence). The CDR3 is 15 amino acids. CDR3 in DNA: TGTGCCAGCAGTTTCCGACTAGTCACTTCCTACGAGCAGTACTTC. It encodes CASSFRLVTSYEQYF.

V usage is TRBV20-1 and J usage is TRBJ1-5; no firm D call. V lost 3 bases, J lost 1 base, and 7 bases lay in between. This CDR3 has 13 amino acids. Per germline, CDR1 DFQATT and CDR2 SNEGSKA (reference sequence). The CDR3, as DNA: TGCAGTGCTAGCGTCACGAGCAATCAGCCCCAGCATTTT. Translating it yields CSASVTSNQPQHF.

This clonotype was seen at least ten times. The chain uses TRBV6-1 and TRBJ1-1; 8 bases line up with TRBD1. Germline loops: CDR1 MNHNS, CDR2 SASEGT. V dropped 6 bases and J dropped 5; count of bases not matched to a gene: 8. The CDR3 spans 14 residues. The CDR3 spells CASSHQGARTEAFF. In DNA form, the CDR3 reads TGTGCCAGCAGCCATCAGGGGGCGCGTACTGAAGCTTTCTTT.

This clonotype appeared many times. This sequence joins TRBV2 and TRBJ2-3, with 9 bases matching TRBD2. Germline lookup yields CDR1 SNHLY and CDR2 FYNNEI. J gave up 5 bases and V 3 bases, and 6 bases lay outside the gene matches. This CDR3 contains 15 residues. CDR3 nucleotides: TGTGCCAGCAGTGATAGCGGGAGAAACCTAGATACGCAGTATTTT. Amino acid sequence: CASSDSGRNLDTQYF.

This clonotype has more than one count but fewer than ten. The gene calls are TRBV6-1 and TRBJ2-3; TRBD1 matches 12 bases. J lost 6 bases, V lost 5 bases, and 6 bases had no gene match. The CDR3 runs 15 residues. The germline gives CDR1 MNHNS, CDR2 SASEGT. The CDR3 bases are TGTGCCAGCAGTCGGGGACAGGGGGCAGCGGATACGCAGTATTTT. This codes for CASSRGQGAADTQYF.

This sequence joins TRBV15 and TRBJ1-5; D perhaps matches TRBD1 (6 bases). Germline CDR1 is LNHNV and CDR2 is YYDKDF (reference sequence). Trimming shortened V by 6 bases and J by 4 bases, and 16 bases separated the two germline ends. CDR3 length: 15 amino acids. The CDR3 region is CATSRTAGTNQPQHF. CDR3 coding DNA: TGTGCCACCAGTAGGACAGCCGGAACAAATCAGCCCCAGCATTTT.

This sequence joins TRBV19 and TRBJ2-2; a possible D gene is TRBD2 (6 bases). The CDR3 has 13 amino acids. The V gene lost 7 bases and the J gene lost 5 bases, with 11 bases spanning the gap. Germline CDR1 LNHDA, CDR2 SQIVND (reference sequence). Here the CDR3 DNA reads TGTGCCAGTACCCCGGCGGGGACCGGGGAGCTGTTTTTT. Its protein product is CASTPAGTGELFF.

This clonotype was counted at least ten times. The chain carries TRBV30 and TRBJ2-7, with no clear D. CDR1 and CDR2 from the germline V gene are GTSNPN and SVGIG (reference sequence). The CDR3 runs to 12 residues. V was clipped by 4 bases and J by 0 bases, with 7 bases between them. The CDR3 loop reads CAWIVSSYEQYF. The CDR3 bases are TGTGCCTGGATCGTGAGCTCCTACGAGCAGTACTTC. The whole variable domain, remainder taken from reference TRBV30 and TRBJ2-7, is SQTIHQWPATLVQPVGSPLSLECTVEGTSNPNLYWYRQAAGRGLQLLFYSVGIGQISSEVPQNLSASRPQDRQFILSSKKLLLSDSGFYLCAWIVSSYEQYFGPGTRLTVT.

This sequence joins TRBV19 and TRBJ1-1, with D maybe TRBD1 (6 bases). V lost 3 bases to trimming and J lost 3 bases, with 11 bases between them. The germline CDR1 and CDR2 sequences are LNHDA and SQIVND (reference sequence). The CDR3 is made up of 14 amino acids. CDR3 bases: TGTGCCAGTAGTATTAGGGCAGGGGACACTGAAGCTTTCTTT. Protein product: CASSIRAGDTEAFF.

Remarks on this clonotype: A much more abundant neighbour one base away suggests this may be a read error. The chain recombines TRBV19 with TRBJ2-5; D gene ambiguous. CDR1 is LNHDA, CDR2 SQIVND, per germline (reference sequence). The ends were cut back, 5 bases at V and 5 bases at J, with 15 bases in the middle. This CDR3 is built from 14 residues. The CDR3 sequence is CASSPLNIRETQYF. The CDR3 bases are TGTGCCAGTAGTCCGCTGAATATCCGGGAGACCCAGTACTTC.

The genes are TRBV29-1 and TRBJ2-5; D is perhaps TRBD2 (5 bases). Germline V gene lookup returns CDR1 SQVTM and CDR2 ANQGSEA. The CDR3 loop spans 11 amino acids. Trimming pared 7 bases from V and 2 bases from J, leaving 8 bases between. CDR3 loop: CSGAAQETQYF. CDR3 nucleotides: TGCAGCGGAGCGGCACAAGAGACCCAGTACTTC.

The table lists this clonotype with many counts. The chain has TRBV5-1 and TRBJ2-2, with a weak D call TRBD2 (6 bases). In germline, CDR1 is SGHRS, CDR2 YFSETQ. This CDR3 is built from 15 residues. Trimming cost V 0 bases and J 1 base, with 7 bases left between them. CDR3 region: CASSLGGMNTGELFF. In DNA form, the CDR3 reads TGCGCCAGCAGCTTGGGCGGGATGAACACCGGGGAGCTGTTTTTT.

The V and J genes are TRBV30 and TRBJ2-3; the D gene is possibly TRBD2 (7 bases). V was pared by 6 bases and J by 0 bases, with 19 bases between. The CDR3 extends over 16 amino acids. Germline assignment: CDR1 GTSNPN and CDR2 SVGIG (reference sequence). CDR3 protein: CACQAGGGPSTDTQYF. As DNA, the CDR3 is TGTGCCTGTCAGGCTGGCGGGGGCCCTAGCACAGATACGCAGTATTTT. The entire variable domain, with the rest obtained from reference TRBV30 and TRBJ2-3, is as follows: SQTIHQWPATLVQPVGSPLSLECTVEGTSNPNLYWYRQAAGRGLQLLFYSVGIGQISSEVPQNLSASRPQDRQFILSSKKLLLSDSGFYLCACQAGGGPSTDTQYFGPGTRLTVL.

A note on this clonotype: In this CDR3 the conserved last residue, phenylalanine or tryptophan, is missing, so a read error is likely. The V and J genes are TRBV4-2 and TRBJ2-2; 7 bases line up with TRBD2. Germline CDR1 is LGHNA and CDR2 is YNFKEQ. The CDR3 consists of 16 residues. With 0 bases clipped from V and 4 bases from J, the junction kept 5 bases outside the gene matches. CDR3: CASSQEDGRFTGELFS. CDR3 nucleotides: TGTGCCAGCAGCCAAGAGGACGGGAGGTTCACCGGGGAGCTGTTTTCT.

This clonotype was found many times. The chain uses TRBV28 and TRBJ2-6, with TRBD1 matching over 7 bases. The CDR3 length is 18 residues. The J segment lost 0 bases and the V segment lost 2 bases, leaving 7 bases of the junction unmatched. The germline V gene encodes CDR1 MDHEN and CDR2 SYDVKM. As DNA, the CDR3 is TGTGCCAGCAGTTTACTGCCAGGGGACAGCTCTGGGGCCAACGTCCTGACTTTC. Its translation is CASSLLPGDSSGANVLTF. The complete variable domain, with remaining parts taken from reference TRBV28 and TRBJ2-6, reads DVKVTQSSRYLVKRTGEKVFLECVQDMDHENMFWYRQDPGLGLRLIYFSYDVKMKEKGDIPEGYSVSREKKERFSLILESASTNQTSMYLCASSLLPGDSSGANVLTFGAGSRLTVL.